This T cell receptor beta chain was recorded in a study of blood T cell repertoires in COVID-19. Some clones are missing from TCRdb's copy, which holds only in-frame ones; the method was immunoSEQ multiplex PCR. The sample includes 310,000 or so clones, 88% of them seen just once. This CDR3 has 14 residues. V trimming: 4 bases; J trimming: 4 bases; junction bases outside the gene matches: 5. The V gene's germline CDR1 is SGHRS and CDR2 YFSETQ. This clone was seen more than once but under ten times. The rearrangement joins TRBV5-1 to TRBJ2-5, with TRBD2 matching 9 bases. Sample: peripheral blood. The sequence was collected from a woman aged 50 to 60 with active or convalescent COVID-19. This CDR3 is CASSQIAGVETQYF. CDR3 coding DNA: TGCGCCAGCAGCCAAATAGCGGGAGTAGAGACCCAGTACTTC.